This T cell receptor beta chain originates from a study of beta chain features in type 1 diabetes. All sorted populations exceeded 95% purity. The entirety of the isolated RNA underwent reverse transcription, so expressed TCRB transcripts were sequenced. Mean read depth for naive, central memory and regulatory T cell samples was approximately 3.57 million reads. Clones were sequenced by immunoSEQ multiplex PCR, and TCRdb holds only the in-frame ones, with some missing. The sample has hundreds of thousands of clones, 11% to 15% seen once. Study findings and constraints: Compared to healthy donors, patients appeared to have naive, central memory and Treg TCRB repertoires that were more alike. In all four CD4+ subsets, TCRB CDR3 length was significantly, moderately reduced in type 1 diabetes.

In its sample, this clone was seen a few times. Its antigen is not identified. This CDR3 has 15 amino acids. With 4 bases removed from V and 7 bases from J, the gap between germline ends came to 17 bases. CDR1 SGHTA and CDR2 FQGNSA come from the germline V gene. The V gene is TRBV7-2, the J gene TRBJ2-1; possible D gene TRBD2, 7 bases. The sequence came from a young man with type 1 diabetes. Sequencing was done on a sample of naive CD4+ T cells from blood. This CDR3 is CASSYRRGGRNEQFF. The DNA for the CDR3 is TGTGCCAGCAGCTACCGGAGGGGGGGCCGTAATGAGCAGTTCTTC. Together with reference TRBV7-2 and TRBJ2-1, the CDR3 gives the full variable domain: GAGVSQSPSNKVTEKGKDVELRCDPISGHTALYWYRQSLGQGLEFLIYFQGNSAPDKSGLPSDRFSAERTGGSVSTLTIQRTQQEDSAVYLCASSYRRGGRNEQFFGPGTRLTVL.